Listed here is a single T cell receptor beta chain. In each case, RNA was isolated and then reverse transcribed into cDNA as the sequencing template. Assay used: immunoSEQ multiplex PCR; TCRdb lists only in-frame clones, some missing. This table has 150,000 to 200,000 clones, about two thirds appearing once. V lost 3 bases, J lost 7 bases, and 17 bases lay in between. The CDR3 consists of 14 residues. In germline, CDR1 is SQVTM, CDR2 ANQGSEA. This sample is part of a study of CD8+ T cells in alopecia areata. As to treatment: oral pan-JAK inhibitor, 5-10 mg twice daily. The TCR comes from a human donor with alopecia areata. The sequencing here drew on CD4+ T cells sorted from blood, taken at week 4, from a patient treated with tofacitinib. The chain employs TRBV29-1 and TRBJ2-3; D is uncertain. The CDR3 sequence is CSVDTRVSVHTQYF. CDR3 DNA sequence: TGCAGCGTTGACACCCGGGTCTCCGTACATACGCAGTATTTT.